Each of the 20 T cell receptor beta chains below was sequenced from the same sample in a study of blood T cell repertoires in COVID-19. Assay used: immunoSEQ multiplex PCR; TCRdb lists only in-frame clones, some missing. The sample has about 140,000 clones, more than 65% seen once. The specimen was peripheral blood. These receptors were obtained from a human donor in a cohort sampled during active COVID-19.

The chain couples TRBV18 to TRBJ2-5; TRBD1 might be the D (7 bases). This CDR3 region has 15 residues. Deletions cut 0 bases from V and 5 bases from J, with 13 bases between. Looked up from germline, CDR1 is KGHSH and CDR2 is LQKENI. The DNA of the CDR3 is TGTGCCAGCTCACCACCGACAGGGAGGTCCGAGACCCAGTACTTC. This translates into CASSPPTGRSETQYF.

CDR3 sequence: CASSQRTGGTGELFF. DNA of the CDR3: TGTGCCAGCAGCCAACGGACAGGAGGCACCGGGGAGCTGTTTTTT. The chain combines TRBV4-2 with TRBJ2-2; 7 bases align to TRBD1. Per germline, CDR1 LGHNA and CDR2 YNFKEQ. This CDR3 contains 15 residues. V shed 2 bases, J shed 4 bases, and the junction held 4 bases outside the gene matches.

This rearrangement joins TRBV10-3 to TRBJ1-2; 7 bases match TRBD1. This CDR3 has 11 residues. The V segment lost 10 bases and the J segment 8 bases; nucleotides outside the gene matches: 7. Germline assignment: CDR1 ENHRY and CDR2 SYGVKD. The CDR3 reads CASLTGHGYTF. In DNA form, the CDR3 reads TGTGCCAGCCTGACAGGGCACGGCTACACCTTC.

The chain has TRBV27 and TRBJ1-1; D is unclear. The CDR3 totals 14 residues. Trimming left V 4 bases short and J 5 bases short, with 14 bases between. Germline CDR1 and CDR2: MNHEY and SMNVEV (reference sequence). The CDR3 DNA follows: TGTGCCAGCAGTTCCGGCCACCGGGTAACTGAAGCTTTCTTT. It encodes CASSSGHRVTEAFF.

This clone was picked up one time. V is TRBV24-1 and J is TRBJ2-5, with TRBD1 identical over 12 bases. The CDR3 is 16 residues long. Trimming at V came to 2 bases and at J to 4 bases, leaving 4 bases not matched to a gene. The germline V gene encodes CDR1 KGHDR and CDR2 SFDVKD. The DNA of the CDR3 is TGTGCCACCAGTGATTGGGGACAGGGGGCCAGAGAGACCCAGTACTTC. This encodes CATSDWGQGARETQYF.

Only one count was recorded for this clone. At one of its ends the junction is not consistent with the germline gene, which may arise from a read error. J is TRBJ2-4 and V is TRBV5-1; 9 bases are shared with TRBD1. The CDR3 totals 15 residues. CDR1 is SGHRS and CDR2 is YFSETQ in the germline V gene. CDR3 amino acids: CASSDTQGARNIQYF. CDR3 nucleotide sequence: TGCGCCAGCAGCGACACACAGGGGGCCAGAAACATTCAGTACTTC.

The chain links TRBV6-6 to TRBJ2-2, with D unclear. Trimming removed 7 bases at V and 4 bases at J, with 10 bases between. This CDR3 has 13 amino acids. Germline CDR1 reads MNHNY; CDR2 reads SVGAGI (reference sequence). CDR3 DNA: TGTGCCAGCATCCCTGCGCGCACCGGGGAGCTGTTTTTT. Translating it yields CASIPARTGELFF.

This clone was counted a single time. The DNA for the CDR3 is TGTGCCAGCAGCAAGGGACTAGCGGGGGGCCCCTCCTACGAGCAGTACTTC. Its protein product is CASSKGLAGGPSYEQYF. This chain joins TRBV5-4 and TRBJ2-7; 15 bases are a match to TRBD2. Germline CDR1 reads SGHNT; CDR2 reads YYREEE (reference sequence). This CDR3 region has 17 residues. The ends lost 4 bases at V and 0 bases at J; junction bases unmatched: 5.

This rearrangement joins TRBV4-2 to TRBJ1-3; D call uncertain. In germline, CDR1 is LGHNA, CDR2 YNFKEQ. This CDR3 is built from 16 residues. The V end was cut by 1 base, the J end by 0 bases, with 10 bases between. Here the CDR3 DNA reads TGTGCCAGCAGCCAAGGGCTGGCTAGCTCTGGAAACACCATATATTTT. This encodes CASSQGLASSGNTIYF.

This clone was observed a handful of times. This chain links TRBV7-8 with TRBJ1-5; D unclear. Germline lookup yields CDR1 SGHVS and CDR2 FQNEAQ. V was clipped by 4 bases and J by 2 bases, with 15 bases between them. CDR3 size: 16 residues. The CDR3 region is CASSSTGPGGNQPQHF. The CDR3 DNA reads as TGTGCCAGCAGCTCCACGGGCCCCGGGGGCAATCAGCCCCAGCATTTT.

DNA of the CDR3: TGTGCCAGCAGCTTGGAAGGGGACTATAATTCACCCCTCCACTTT. Translated: CASSLEGDYNSPLHF. The chain has TRBV2 and TRBJ1-6; D is possibly TRBD1 (5 bases). This CDR3 has 15 residues. From germline, CDR1 is SNHLY and CDR2 FYNNEI. V lost 6 bases, J lost 3 bases, and 12 bases lay in between.

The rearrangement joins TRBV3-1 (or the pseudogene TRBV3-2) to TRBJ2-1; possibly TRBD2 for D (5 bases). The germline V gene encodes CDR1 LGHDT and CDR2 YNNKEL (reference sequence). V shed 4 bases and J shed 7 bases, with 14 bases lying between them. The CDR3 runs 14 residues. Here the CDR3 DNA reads TGTGCCAGCAGCCCCCCCGGGCCGGGAAATGAGCAGTTCTTC. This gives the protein CASSPPGPGNEQFF.

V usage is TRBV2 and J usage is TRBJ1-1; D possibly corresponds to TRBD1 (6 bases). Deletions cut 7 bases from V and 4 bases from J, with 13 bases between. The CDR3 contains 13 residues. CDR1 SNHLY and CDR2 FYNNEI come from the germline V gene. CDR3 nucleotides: TGTGCCAGCACTCCTGGACAGTTCACTGAAGCTTTCTTT. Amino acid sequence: CASTPGQFTEAFF. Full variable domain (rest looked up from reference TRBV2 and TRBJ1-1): EPEVTQTPSHQVTQMGQEVILRCVPISNHLYFYWYRQILGQKVEFLVSFYNNEISEKSEIFDDQFSVERPDGSNFTLKIRSTKLEDSAMYFCASTPGQFTEAFFGQGTRLTVV.

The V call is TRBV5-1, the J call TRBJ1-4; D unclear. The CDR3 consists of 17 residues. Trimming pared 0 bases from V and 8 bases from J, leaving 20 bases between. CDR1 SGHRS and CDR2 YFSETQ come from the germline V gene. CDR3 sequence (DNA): TGCGCCAGCAGCTTGGCACGGACCGAAGGACTAGGGGAAAAACTGTTTTTT. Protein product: CASSLARTEGLGEKLFF.

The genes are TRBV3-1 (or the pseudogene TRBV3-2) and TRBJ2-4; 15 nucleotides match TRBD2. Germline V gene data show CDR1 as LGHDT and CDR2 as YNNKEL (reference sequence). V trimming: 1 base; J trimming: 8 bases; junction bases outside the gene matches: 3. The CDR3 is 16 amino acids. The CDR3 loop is CASSQGTSGGADIQYF. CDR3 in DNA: TGTGCCAGCAGCCAAGGGACTAGCGGGGGGGCCGACATTCAGTACTTC.

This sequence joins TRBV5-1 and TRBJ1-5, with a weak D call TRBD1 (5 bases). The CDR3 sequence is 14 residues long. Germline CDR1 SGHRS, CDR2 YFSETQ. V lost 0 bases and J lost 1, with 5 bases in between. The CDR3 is CASSLEGSNQPQHF. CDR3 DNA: TGCGCCAGCAGCTTGGAGGGGAGCAATCAGCCCCAGCATTTT. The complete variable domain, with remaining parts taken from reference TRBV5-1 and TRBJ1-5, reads KAGVTQTPRYLIKTRGQQVTLSCSPISGHRSVSWYQQTPGQGLQFLFEYFSETQRNKGNFPGRFSGRQFSNSRSEMNVSTLELGDSALYLCASSLEGSNQPQHFGDGTRLSIL.

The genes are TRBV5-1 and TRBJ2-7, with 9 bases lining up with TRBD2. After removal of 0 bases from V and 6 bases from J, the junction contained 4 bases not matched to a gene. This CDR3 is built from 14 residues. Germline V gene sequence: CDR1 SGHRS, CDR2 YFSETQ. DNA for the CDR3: TGCGCCAGCAGCTTGGTCCCTAGCGGGGCCGAGCAGTACTTC. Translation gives CASSLVPSGAEQYF. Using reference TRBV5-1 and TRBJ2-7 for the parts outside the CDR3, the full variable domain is KAGVTQTPRYLIKTRGQQVTLSCSPISGHRSVSWYQQTPGQGLQFLFEYFSETQRNKGNFPGRFSGRQFSNSRSEMNVSTLELGDSALYLCASSLVPSGAEQYFGPGTRLTVT.

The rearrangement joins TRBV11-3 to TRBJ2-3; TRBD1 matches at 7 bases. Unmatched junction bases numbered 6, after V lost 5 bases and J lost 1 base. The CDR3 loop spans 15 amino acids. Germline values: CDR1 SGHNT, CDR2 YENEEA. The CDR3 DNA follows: TGTGCCAGCAGCGCGGACAGGAAGGGCACAGATACGCAGTATTTT. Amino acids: CASSADRKGTDTQYF.

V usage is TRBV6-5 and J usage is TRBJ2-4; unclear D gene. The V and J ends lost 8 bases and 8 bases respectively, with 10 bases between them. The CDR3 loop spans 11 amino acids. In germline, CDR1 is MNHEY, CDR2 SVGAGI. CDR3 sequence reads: CASGRTDIQYF. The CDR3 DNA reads TGTGCCAGCGGGCGTACGGACATTCAGTACTTC.

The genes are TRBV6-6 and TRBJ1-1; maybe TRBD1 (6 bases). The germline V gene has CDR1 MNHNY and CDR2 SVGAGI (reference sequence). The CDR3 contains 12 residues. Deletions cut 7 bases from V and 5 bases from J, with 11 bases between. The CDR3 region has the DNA TGTGCCAGCACTATAAGGGGGACTGAAGCTTTCTTT. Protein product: CASTIRGTEAFF.